These T cell receptor beta chains were read from a single sample in a study of T-cell reconstitution after alpha-beta-depleted transplantation in children. TCRdb called the PCR reads again in MiXCR, with one record for every CDR3 protein. The sample includes about 540,000 distinct CDR3 sequences, around 19% of them seen just once. The sequencing here drew on PBMCs from the stem cell graft donor, taken from the stem cell graft. Receptors were obtained from a human donor who donated a stem cell graft to a child with acute lymphoblastic leukemia. Both conserved end residues are part of each CDR3. D genes are given only for firm matches. Clone size is shown for a subset of rows, as once, few, many or a class of expanded clone.

cdr3_nt | cdr3_aa | v_call | clone_size | j_call | d_call
TGCAGCGTTGCGGGGGGAGGCGATGGAGTAGATGAGCAGTTCTTC | CSVAGGGDGVDEQFF | TRBV29-1 | . | TRBJ2-1 | TRBD2
TGCAGCGCTGGCAAAAGCCAAGAGACCCAGTACTTC | CSAGKSQETQYF | TRBV29-1 | . | TRBJ2-5 | .
TGTGCCAGCAGCCACCACTTGGCACCCCTCCACTTT | CASSHHLAPLHF | TRBV3-1 | few | TRBJ1-6 | .
TGTGCCAGCAGTTTTTGGGGGGCGGACTTAGATAAACTGACAGGTACGCAGTATTTT | CASSFWGADLDKLTGTQYF | TRBV12-3/TRBV12-4 | . | TRBJ2-3 | .
TGTGCCAGTAGTACGGACCTGGAGTCCTACGAGCAGTACTTC | CASSTDLESYEQYF | TRBV19 | few | TRBJ2-7 | .
TGCGCCAGCAGTCCCGGGATTGAGGGGATTCAGCCCCAGCATTTT | CASSPGIEGIQPQHF | TRBV5-1 | . | TRBJ1-5 | .
TGCGCCAGCAGCTTGGGCAGGGATCAGCCCCAGCATTTT | CASSLGRDQPQHF | TRBV5-1 | . | TRBJ1-5 | .
TGCAGCGCCATAAATCGGGGACAGGGGGTCACCGGGGAGCTGTTTTTT | CSAINRGQGVTGELFF | TRBV29-1 | . | TRBJ2-2 | TRBD1
TGTGCCAGCAGCTTAGAACTCGCAATCTACAATGAGCAGTTCTTC | CASSLELAIYNEQFF | TRBV7-9 | few | TRBJ2-1 | .
TGTGCCAGCAGCCCACTACGCCCAGATACGCAGTATTTT | CASSPLRPDTQYF | TRBV7-9 | . | TRBJ2-3 | .
TGCAGTGCCATTGGACTAGCGGGGGGATACGAGCAGTACTTC | CSAIGLAGGYEQYF | TRBV20-1 | . | TRBJ2-7 | TRBD2
TGTGCCAGCAGCTTAAGGGGTCTGGCGATCGATACGCAGTATTTT | CASSLRGLAIDTQYF | TRBV11-2 | few | TRBJ2-3 | .
TGTGCCAGCAGTCCACGAGGGCAGGCTTACAATGAGCAGTTCTTC | CASSPRGQAYNEQFF | TRBV6-1 | . | TRBJ2-1 | .
TGTGCCAGCAGCCGAGAGATCACGGGCAATGGCTACACCTTC | CASSREITGNGYTF | TRBV14 | . | TRBJ1-2 | .
TGTGCCAGCAGCCAACCTGACAGAACCCTAGGCGGCTATGGCTACACCTTC | CASSQPDRTLGGYGYTF | TRBV14 | . | TRBJ1-2 | .
TGTGCCAGTAGTATTCACCCCAACAATGAGCAGTTCTTC | CASSIHPNNEQFF | TRBV19 | . | TRBJ2-1 | .
TGTGCCAGCCCTATACTAGCGGGAGACAACAATGAGCAGTTCTTC | CASPILAGDNNEQFF | TRBV6-1 | many | TRBJ2-1 | TRBD2
TGTGCCAGCAGCCAGGGACTAGCGGCGAACTACGAGCAGTACTTC | CASSQGLAANYEQYF | TRBV4-2 | few | TRBJ2-7 | TRBD2
TGTGCCAGCAGCTTTAGCGGGGCAGGGGAGACCCAGTACTTC | CASSFSGAGETQYF | TRBV7-3 | . | TRBJ2-5 | TRBD2
TGTGCCAGCAATCAAAGAACAGGGGGCGACACCGGGGAGCTGTTTTTT | CASNQRTGGDTGELFF | TRBV12-3/TRBV12-4 | few | TRBJ2-2 | TRBD1
TGTGCCAGCAGCGCAAGTGGTGGGTCCTACGAGCAGTACTTC | CASSASGGSYEQYF | TRBV9 | few | TRBJ2-7 | .
TGCGCCAGCGGCTTGGAGGCCGGGGAGCTGTTTTTT | CASGLEAGELFF | TRBV5-1 | . | TRBJ2-2 | .
TGTGCCAGCAGTCGCGGAACAGGGAGGGTTGCTGAAGCTTTCTTT | CASSRGTGRVAEAFF | TRBV12-3/TRBV12-4 | . | TRBJ1-1 | .
TGCGCCAGCAGCGTAGGACAGGGGGCGAGCCAAGAGACCCAGTACTTC | CASSVGQGASQETQYF | TRBV5-1 | few | TRBJ2-5 | TRBD1
TGTGCCAGCAGCTTGGAGGGGGCCAGCTACAATGAGCAGTTCTTC | CASSLEGASYNEQFF | TRBV5-5 | many | TRBJ2-1 | TRBD1
TGTGCCAGCACCGAGGGACAGGGTGATCAGCCCCAGCATTTT | CASTEGQGDQPQHF | TRBV13 | . | TRBJ1-5 | TRBD1
TGTGCCAGCAGGCCTACAGGGGCCGGCATGAACACTGAAGCTTTCTTT | CASRPTGAGMNTEAFF | TRBV28 | few | TRBJ1-1 | TRBD1
TGTGCCACCAGCAGAGGACAGGGGGCAGAGACAGATACGCAGTATTTT | CATSRGQGAETDTQYF | TRBV15 | . | TRBJ2-3 | TRBD1
TGTGCCAGCAGCGTCTCCGCAGGGCCAAGAGAGGCCCAGTACTTC | CASSVSAGPREAQYF | TRBV9 | . | TRBJ2-5 | .
TGTGCCAGCAGTTTAGGGACTAGCGGGGACGAGCAGTTCTTC | CASSLGTSGDEQFF | TRBV28 | . | TRBJ2-1 | TRBD2
TGTGCCAGCAGTCCCGTGGGGTTGGGGACAGATACGCAGTATTTT | CASSPVGLGTDTQYF | TRBV7-3 | few | TRBJ2-3 | .
TGTGCCAGCCGCCGGGACAGCATTTCGAACACTGAAGCTTTCTTT | CASRRDSISNTEAFF | TRBV6-1 | . | TRBJ1-1 | TRBD1
TGTGCCAGCAGCTTGGGTCTAGTCTCCCCAGAGACCCAGTACTTC | CASSLGLVSPETQYF | TRBV5-5 | . | TRBJ2-5 | .
TGTGCCAGCAGCTTAGAACCCCCAGGGAACCAAGAGACCCAGTACTTC | CASSLEPPGNQETQYF | TRBV11-2 | . | TRBJ2-5 | .
TGTGCCAGCTCACCACTGTCAACAGGAGATAATCAGCCCCAGCATTTT | CASSPLSTGDNQPQHF | TRBV18 | . | TRBJ1-5 | .
TGCGCCAGCAGCAGGGGGAGGGCCTTTGCCGGGGAGCTGTTTTTT | CASSRGRAFAGELFF | TRBV5-1 | . | TRBJ2-2 | .
TGTGCCAGCAGTTCTCGAAACACCATATATTTT | CASSSRNTIYF | TRBV12-3/TRBV12-4 | . | TRBJ1-3 | .
TGTGCCAGCAGTAACAGGGTTTGGAATGAGCAGTTCTTC | CASSNRVWNEQFF | TRBV12-3/TRBV12-4 | few | TRBJ2-1 | .
TGCAGCGTCGATCCCCAGGGGCTCTCCTACGAGCAGTACTTC | CSVDPQGLSYEQYF | TRBV29-1 | . | TRBJ2-7 | .
TGTGCCAGCTCGCGCGGACTAGCGGGAGATTGGAATGAGCAGTTCTTC | CASSRGLAGDWNEQFF | TRBV18 | . | TRBJ2-1 | TRBD2
TGTGCCAGCAGCCACTACAGGGTACTTGCGGCTATCGGCTACACCTTC | CASSHYRVLAAIGYTF | TRBV14 | few | TRBJ1-2 | .
TGTGCCAGCAGATTCCCGGGACAGGGCTACAATGAGCAGTTCTTC | CASRFPGQGYNEQFF | TRBV12-3/TRBV12-4 | . | TRBJ2-1 | TRBD1
TGCGCCAGCAGCTTGGAAGGGGGGCACACTGAAGCTTTCTTT | CASSLEGGHTEAFF | TRBV5-1 | many | TRBJ1-1 | .
TGTGCCAGCAGCTTAAATGGCAGGGCAGACTACGAGCAGTACTTC | CASSLNGRADYEQYF | TRBV7-3 | few | TRBJ2-7 | .
TGCGCCAGCACCTTGGGCGGGAGATCGGCAGATACGCAGTATTTT | CASTLGGRSADTQYF | TRBV5-1 | . | TRBJ2-3 | TRBD2
TGCAGCGCCGTAGGACAGGGCACGAGGAACACTGAAGCTTTCTTT | CSAVGQGTRNTEAFF | TRBV29-1 | . | TRBJ1-1 | TRBD1
TGCGCCAGCAGCAACGGGACTAGCGGGAGACTTGCCTACGAGCAGTACTTC | CASSNGTSGRLAYEQYF | TRBV5-1 | few | TRBJ2-7 | TRBD2
TGTGCCAGCAGCTTAGAGATTAGGACAGGGGTCTACAATGAGCAGTTCTTC | CASSLEIRTGVYNEQFF | TRBV7-9 | few | TRBJ2-1 | TRBD1
TGCGCCAGCAGCATGACCCCTTATGGACGCAAGATGAACACTGAAGCTTTCTTT | CASSMTPYGRKMNTEAFF | TRBV5-1 | . | TRBJ1-1 | .
TGTGCCAGCAGCCTACCCCCCTTATCCTCTGGAAACACCATATATTTT | CASSLPPLSSGNTIYF | TRBV3-1 | few | TRBJ1-3 | .
TGTGCCAGCAGCTGGTCGGGACAGGGGGCCCAGCCCCAGCATTTT | CASSWSGQGAQPQHF | TRBV5-5 | few | TRBJ1-5 | TRBD1
TGTGCCAGCAGCCAGGGGGGTAGCGGGAGCGCAGATACGCAGTATTTT | CASSQGGSGSADTQYF | TRBV5-5 | few | TRBJ2-3 | TRBD2
TGTGCCAGCAGTTACGAGGGTGTGATGGGTACGCAGTATTTT | CASSYEGVMGTQYF | TRBV6-5 | . | TRBJ2-3 | .
TGTGCCAGCAGTTGGGAGGGGTCCGAGCAGTTCTTC | CASSWEGSEQFF | TRBV12-3/TRBV12-4 | few | TRBJ2-1 | TRBD2
TGCGCCAGCAGCTTTGGAGGGGGCAATGAGCAGTTCTTC | CASSFGGGNEQFF | TRBV5-1 | many | TRBJ2-1 | .
TGTGCCAGCGGGACCTCCTACGAGCAGTACTTC | CASGTSYEQYF | TRBV25-1 | many | TRBJ2-7 | .
TGCAGCGCTACTTCGGGATCCTCTAACTATGGCTACACCTTC | CSATSGSSNYGYTF | TRBV29-1 | many | TRBJ1-2 | .
TGTGCCAGCAGCTTTATCACGGGAGTACTCACAGATACGCAGTATTTT | CASSFITGVLTDTQYF | TRBV13 | . | TRBJ2-3 | .